These 27 T cell receptor beta chains were all obtained from the same sample, sequenced in a study of early T cells in non-severe SARS-CoV-2 infection. TCRdb fed the 5' RACE reads into MiXCR, producing one record per CDR3 protein. The sample shows about 110,000 distinct CDR3 sequences, 9% to 14% of them seen only once. Input material: whole blood. These TCRs come from an adult who was a healthcare worker with PCR-confirmed SARS-CoV-2 infection or an uninfected control (not recorded which).

The J gene is TRBJ2-7, the V gene TRBV12-3 or TRBV12-4; the match to TRBD2 covers 8 bases. V lost 0 bases and J lost 0; bases outside the gene matches: 16. The CDR3 has 20 residues. This CDR3 is CASSLARFLAGSPDSYEQYF. DNA for the CDR3: TGTGCCAGCAGTTTAGCGCGTTTTCTAGCGGGTTCCCCCGACTCCTACGAGCAGTACTTC.

V and J are TRBV12-5 and TRBJ2-2; D not certain. This CDR3 is built from 14 residues. Between the trimmed V and J ends, which lost 7 bases and 3 bases, there was a span of 12 bases. Germline V lookup: CDR1 LGHNT, CDR2 FRNRAP. The CDR3, as DNA: TGTGCTAGTGCCCTACGGAAGGACACCGGGGAGCTGTTTTTT. This gives the protein CASALRKDTGELFF. Full variable domain (outside the CDR3, taken from reference TRBV12-5 and TRBJ2-2): DARVTQTPRHKVTEMGQEVTMRCQPILGHNTVFWYRQTMMQGLELLAYFRNRAPLDDSGMPKDRFSAEMPDATLATLKIQPSEPRDSAVYFCASALRKDTGELFFGEGSRLTVL.

A few counts support this clonotype. The V call is TRBV6-1, the J call TRBJ2-7; D might be TRBD1 (6 bases). CDR1 and CDR2 from the germline V gene are MNHNS and SASEGT. Trimming left V 5 bases short and J 0 bases short, with 8 bases between. The CDR3 contains 13 residues. The CDR3 coding sequence is TGTGCCAGCAGTCCGGACAGCTCCTACGAGCAGTACTTC. Its translation is CASSPDSSYEQYF.

The chain joins TRBV14 to TRBJ2-1; TRBD1 matches 8 bases. Germline lookup yields CDR1 SGHDN and CDR2 FVKESK. This CDR3 has 16 amino acids. V lost 5 bases to trimming and J lost 9 bases; unmatched junction nucleotides: 15. Here the CDR3 reads CASSEFPGQVRSEQFF. In nucleotides, the CDR3 is TGTGCCAGCAGCGAGTTTCCGGGACAGGTCCGGAGTGAGCAGTTCTTC.

This clonotype was detected a few times. V usage is TRBV12-3 or TRBV12-4 and J usage is TRBJ1-2, with 7 bases identical to TRBD1. V dropped 1 base and J dropped 8; count of bases not matched to a gene: 13. The CDR3 is 16 residues long. The chain's CDR3 is CASSLGRTDRADGYTF. DNA for the CDR3: TGTGCCAGCAGTTTAGGCCGCACAGACAGGGCGGACGGCTACACCTTC.

This clonotype was detected only a few times. The chain is built from TRBV10-1 and TRBJ2-3, with 10 nucleotides matching TRBD2. The CDR3 spans 15 residues. Germline loops: CDR1 WNHNN, CDR2 SYGVQD (reference sequence). Trimming took 8 bases from V and 5 from J; bases not matched to a gene: 10. This CDR3 reads CASLSLAGAGDTQYF. The CDR3 bases are TGCGCCAGCCTATCTCTAGCGGGGGCTGGAGATACGCAGTATTTT.

A remark on this clonotype: A much more abundant neighbour one base away suggests this may be a read error. V gene TRBV15 combines with J gene TRBJ2-7, with TRBD1 matching 8 bases. The V gene's germline CDR1 is LNHNV and CDR2 YYDKDF (reference sequence). This CDR3 has 14 amino acids. CDR3 nucleotide sequence: TGTACCACCAGCAGCCGGACAGGGATGGATGAGCAGTACTTC. Translated: CTTSSRTGMDEQYF.

The chain is built from TRBV7-9 and TRBJ2-7; 9 positions match TRBD1. The CDR3 is made up of 15 amino acids. The trim removed 5 bases at V and 7 bases at J, leaving 12 bases unmatched. Per germline, CDR1 SEHNR and CDR2 FQNEAQ (reference sequence). The CDR3 reads CASSGPGTGTGEQYF. The CDR3 coding sequence is TGTGCCAGCAGCGGCCCCGGGACAGGGACGGGTGAGCAGTACTTC.

The table lists this clonotype with many counts. V gene TRBV5-1 combines with J gene TRBJ1-1, with D hard to call. Deletions cut 6 bases from V and 7 bases from J, with 10 bases between. Germline V lookup: CDR1 SGHRS, CDR2 YFSETQ. This CDR3 has 11 residues. CDR3 in amino acids: CASKNNDEAFF. In nucleotides, the CDR3 is TGCGCCAGCAAGAACAATGATGAAGCTTTCTTT. The full variable domain, in which reference TRBV5-1 and TRBJ1-1 provide the parts outside the CDR3, is KAGVTQTPRYLIKTRGQQVTLSCSPISGHRSVSWYQQTPGQGLQFLFEYFSETQRNKGNFPGRFSGRQFSNSRSEMNVSTLELGDSALYLCASKNNDEAFFGQGTRLTVV.

In this sample, this clonotype turned up a few times. This chain joins TRBV6-2 or TRBV6-3 and TRBJ2-1; 7 nucleotides line up with TRBD2. The germline gives CDR1 MNHEY, CDR2 SVGEGT. The CDR3 is 15 residues long. The J segment lost 9 bases and the V segment lost 2 bases, leaving 10 bases of the junction unmatched. The CDR3 nucleotides are TGTGCCAGCAGTTACGTTAGGACTAGATCCGGTGAGCAGTTCTTC. This translates into CASSYVRTRSGEQFF.

This clonotype showed up many times. The V call is TRBV11-3, the J call TRBJ2-3; 9 positions match TRBD2. The germline V gene has CDR1 SGHNT and CDR2 YENEEA. J was trimmed by 2 bases and V by 1 base; bases with no gene match: 4. The CDR3 sequence is 16 residues long. CDR3 nucleotide sequence: TGTGCCAGCAGCTTAGGGCTAGCGGGGCTCACAGATACGCAGTATTTT. Its translation is CASSLGLAGLTDTQYF.

The V call is TRBV14, the J call TRBJ1-5, with a weak D call TRBD1 (5 bases). V lost 5 bases, J lost 8 bases, and 16 bases lay in between. The CDR3 extends over 14 amino acids. Per the germline V gene, CDR1 is SGHDN and CDR2 is FVKESK. The CDR3 DNA is TGTGCCAGCAGCTCAGCTGGGGGGATCGAGCCCCAGCATTTT. Protein sequence: CASSSAGGIEPQHF.

This clonotype was observed a few times. The gene calls are TRBV19 and TRBJ2-6; weak D call: TRBD2 (6 bases). The germline V and J ends were trimmed by 1 base and 0 bases, with 10 bases remaining between them. CDR1 and CDR2 from the germline V gene are LNHDA and SQIVND (reference sequence). The CDR3 length is 17 residues. CDR3 nucleotides: TGTGCCAGTAGTATAGTGCGGGGCCTCTCTGGGGCCAACGTCCTGACTTTC. Amino acids: CASSIVRGLSGANVLTF. The complete variable domain, with remaining parts taken from reference TRBV19 and TRBJ2-6, reads DGGITQSPKYLFRKEGQNVTLSCEQNLNHDAMYWYRQDPGQGLRLIYYSQIVNDFQKGDIAEGYSVSREKKESFPLTVTSAQKNPTAFYLCASSIVRGLSGANVLTFGAGSRLTVL.

The rearrangement uses TRBV6-4 and TRBJ2-3, with TRBD2 matching 14 bases. The germline gives CDR1 MRHNA, CDR2 SNTAGT. The CDR3 sequence is 15 residues long. The V and J ends lost 8 bases and 9 bases, in that order; junction bases with no gene match: 10. The CDR3 region has the DNA TGTGCCAGCGGTGGACTAGCGGGGGGAAAATGGACGCAGTATTTT. Its translation is CASGGLAGGKWTQYF.

This clonotype was observed a few times. The V and J genes are TRBV21-1 and TRBJ2-7; the D call in the table, TRBD1, was not verified against the DNA. TRBV21-1 is reported as a pseudogene. The CDR3 sequence is 14 residues long. As DNA, the CDR3 is TGTGCCAGCAGCGAGGACAAAAGCTCCTACGAGCAGTACTTC. Protein: CASSEDKSSYEQYF.

Many counts were recorded for this clonotype. V and J are TRBV6-1 and TRBJ2-7, with 9 positions matching TRBD1. CDR1 MNHNS and CDR2 SASEGT come from the germline V gene. Unmatched junction bases numbered 4, after V lost 6 bases and J lost 1 base. The CDR3 is 14 amino acids. CDR3 nucleotide sequence: TGTGCCAGCAGGGGACAGGGAAGATCCTACGAGCAGTACTTC. It encodes CASRGQGRSYEQYF.

This clonotype was recorded many times. CDR3 sequence: CASSQTQKGANEQFF. The CDR3 coding sequence is TGTGCCAGCAGTCAAACGCAGAAGGGTGCCAATGAGCAGTTCTTC. J is TRBJ2-1 and V is TRBV12-3 or TRBV12-4, with unresolved D. The CDR3 covers 15 residues. With 5 bases removed from V and 6 bases from J, the gap between germline ends came to 17 bases.

This clonotype was detected ten times or more. The chain couples TRBV4-1 to TRBJ1-1, with D perhaps matching TRBD1 (5 bases). V was shortened by 1 base and J by 6 bases, with 12 bases between the two germline ends. Germline loops: CDR1 MGHRA, CDR2 YSYEKL. The CDR3 spans 14 residues. CDR3 nucleotides: TGCGCCAGCAGCCAAGTGGGAGGGGTGCCTGAAGCTTTCTTT. This sequence encodes CASSQVGGVPEAFF.

This clonotype was detected only once. The chain is built from TRBV6-6 and TRBJ2-3, with TRBD2 identical over 16 bases. The CDR3 has 20 amino acids. V gave up 5 bases and J gave up 3 bases; unmatched junction bases: 14. Germline V gene lookup returns CDR1 MNHNY and CDR2 SVGAGI (reference sequence). The CDR3 sequence: CASSPQGTSGGALRTDTQYF. In DNA form, the CDR3 reads TGTGCCAGCAGTCCCCAAGGGACTAGCGGGGGGGCCCTCCGAACAGATACGCAGTATTTT.

This clonotype was recorded at least ten times. This chain uses TRBV27 with TRBJ2-1, with D perhaps TRBD2 (6 bases). This CDR3 has 14 residues. Germline V CDR1 and CDR2: MNHEY, SMNVEV (reference sequence). V lost 5 bases to trimming and J lost 10 bases, with 18 bases between them. The CDR3, as DNA: TGTGCCAGCAGTCCCTCGGATTTTGGGGGGGAGCAGTTCTTC. Translated, it gives CASSPSDFGGEQFF.

This clonotype turned up a few times. The chain uses TRBV6-6 and TRBJ2-7, with D maybe TRBD1 (5 bases). Germline CDR1 is MNHNY and CDR2 is SVGAGI (reference sequence). V was cut by 2 bases and J by 2 bases, with 7 bases left in between. CDR3 length: 13 residues. In DNA, the CDR3 is TGTGCCAGCAGTTACGTAGGGGCCTACGAGCAGTACTTC. Its protein is CASSYVGAYEQYF.

J is TRBJ2-1 and V is TRBV24-1; no reliable D call. V lost 4 bases and J lost 4, with 16 bases in between. The CDR3 has 16 amino acids. Looked up from germline, CDR1 is KGHDR and CDR2 is SFDVKD. CDR3 sequence: CATSDPRATDYNEQFF. The CDR3, as DNA: TGTGCCACCAGTGACCCCCGAGCGACCGATTACAATGAGCAGTTCTTC.

This clonotype has at least ten counts. J is TRBJ2-2 and V is TRBV24-1; D gene uncertain. Germline lookup yields CDR1 KGHDR and CDR2 SFDVKD. Trimming stripped 3 bases from V and 1 base from J, with 2 bases between. The CDR3 sequence is 13 residues long. For the CDR3, the DNA is TGTGCCACCAGTGATCGGAACACCGGGGAGCTGTTTTTT. Residues: CATSDRNTGELFF.

This clonotype has more than one count but fewer than ten. The chain is built from TRBV5-1 and TRBJ2-7; 8 bases align to TRBD1. CDR1 and CDR2 (germline): SGHRS, YFSETQ. The CDR3 has 16 residues. V gave up 0 bases and J gave up 3 bases; unmatched junction bases: 8. This CDR3 is CASSLAPGTGDYEQYF. For the CDR3, the DNA is TGCGCCAGCAGCTTGGCCCCCGGGACAGGAGACTACGAGCAGTACTTC.

The table lists this clonotype with a few counts. The CDR3 DNA sequence: TGTGCCAGCAGTTTGGATGCTGGGGTCGGCCCTCGAGATACGCAGTATTTT. The encoded protein is CASSLDAGVGPRDTQYF. This chain links TRBV27 with TRBJ2-3, with no clear D. Germline values: CDR1 MNHEY, CDR2 SMNVEV (reference sequence). Trimming pared 3 bases from V and 5 bases from J, leaving 21 bases between. The CDR3 contains 17 residues.

This clonotype was counted a few times. The chain is built from TRBV30 and TRBJ2-7, with D hard to call. Trimming took off 0 bases at V and 6 bases at J, with 12 bases between the two ends. This CDR3 has 13 residues. Germline values: CDR1 GTSNPN, CDR2 SVGIG (reference sequence). CDR3 DNA: TGTGCCTGGAGTGTACTAATGGGTTCCGAGCAGTACTTC. Translating gives CAWSVLMGSEQYF.

This clonotype was seen a handful of times. This chain joins TRBV4-2 and TRBJ2-2, with D unresolved. The CDR3 sequence is 16 residues long. Germline V gives CDR1 LGHNA, CDR2 YNFKEQ. Trimming left V 2 bases short and J 6 bases short, with 16 bases between. The CDR3 region is CASSQSIPTGPGELFF. The CDR3, as DNA: TGTGCCAGCAGCCAATCCATCCCCACCGGGCCCGGGGAGCTGTTTTTT.